This paragraph reports one T cell receptor beta chain. Its antigen is still unknown. No base quality values were provided; no much bigger clone lies one nucleotide off. The roughly 39 donors, aged roughly 6 to 90 years, were systemically healthy Caucasian individuals from Russia. About 9.6 milliliters of peripheral blood were collected from each donor into EDTA-treated Vacutainer tubes. Ficoll-Paque density-gradient centrifugation was used to isolate PBMCs, with at least 7 million per sample. Trizol reagent was used to extract total RNA from the PBMCs, yielding at least 6 micrograms per sample. For every donor, an aliquot of PBMCs went through flow cytometry to measure the percentages of naive CD45RAhigh/CD27high T cells. The data were obtained in a study of blood T cells in healthy people across ages (dated by TCRdb to the mid-2010s). About the investigation overall: In model experiments, roughly one uniquely barcoded TCR beta cDNA molecule per two T cells was captured by template switching. Age-related changes in TCR beta repertoire diversity were measured in the study by deep sequencing normalized with unique cDNA molecular identifiers. The donors were split into four age groups: young (average around 16 years), middle-aged (roughly 40), aged (62) and long-lived (roughly 86). To avoid experimental bias, donors of different ages were distributed randomly across sequencing lanes. For two donors (one aged 18 to 29 and one aged 80 or older), the study analyzed two additional independent replicas of 1 million unique cDNA reads from the same blood draw. Points the paper makes about the study in general: Because donor CMV infection status was unknown, age-related changes in expanded clonotypes were potentially confounded. The long-lived group showed more naive CD4+ T cells, fewer expanded clones and increased TCR diversity than the aged group, suggesting age selection. Estimates of total diversity from one million sequenced T cells were regarded as lower bounds and underestimates. There was a strong correlation between observed TCR beta diversity and the percentage of naive T cells measured by flow cytometry. Observed TCR beta diversity per million T cells fell roughly linearly with age, and a significant reduction was already apparent by age around 44. Bulk unsorted PBMC profiling prevented conclusive comparison of naive and antigen-experienced compartments.

The CDR3, cysteine through phenylalanine, is 15 amino acids long. Of all the DNA, just the CDR3 is kept, 45 bases in frame from base 1. The germline V gene encodes CDR1 SEHNR and CDR2 FQNEAQ (reference sequence). Clipping removes 6 bases from V and 8 bases from J, with 14 as the unmatched junction base count. The receptor library was made with 5' RACE. The sample was run on an Illumina HiSeq 2500. A second PCR of roughly 7 to 12 cycles was run with a J-beta primer mix and a sample-barcoded 5' primer. Each TCR beta cDNA molecule received a unique molecular identifier from a template-switch 5' adaptor carrying 12 random nucleotides. Each sample yielded at least 3 million CDR3-containing paired-end reads. First-strand cDNA was synthesized from all RNA with the Mint cDNA synthesis kit, primed by a TRBC-specific oligonucleotide. Following uracil-DNA glycosylase treatment, all cDNA underwent a first 18-cycle PCR with the universal primers M1SS and BC2_uni_R. The authors' pipeline ran thus. Normalization of each sample was performed by random selection of 1 million high-quality reads, each carrying a distinct molecular identifier. Reads sharing molecular identifiers were discarded rather than binned into consensus sequences. MiTCR, run with a Q25 quality threshold and the strictest error-elimination algorithm, handled CDR3 identification, clonotype clustering and error correction. A nonparametric unseen species model using Euler transformation provided a lower-bound estimate of total TCR beta diversity. TCRdb reprocessing: public reads trimmed at Q25 with fastp, clones called with MiXCR, in-frame beta chains kept. Duplicate CDR3 protein sequences are folded into a single record with the most common DNA and genes. These V and J calls are TCRdb output, not the study's own analysis. The sample table contains 750,000 to 950,000 distinct CDR3 sequences; only one count was recorded for less than 70% of them. Roughly two fifths of the sample goes to the ten largest clones.

The rearrangement joined TRBV7-9 to TRBJ1-2; the junction holds 8 bases that match TRBD1. The receptor comes from a man older than 75 in good health. The sequenced material came from blood. The CDR3 has the sequence CASSPGQGASRGYTF. Here is the DNA: TGTGCCAGCAGTCCCGGACAGGGTGCTTCGCGGGGCTACACCTTC. Supplemented by the reference TRBV7-9 and TRBJ1-2 proteins around the CDR3, the complete variable domain is DTGVSQNPRHKITKRGQNVTFRCDPISEHNRLYWYRQTLGQGPEFLTYFQNEAQLEKSRLLSDRFSAERPKGSFSTLEIQRTEQGDSAMYLCASSPGQGASRGYTFGSGTRLTVV.